The 26 T cell receptor beta chains below all came from one sample that was sequenced in a study of human T cells and chemical hapten exposure. TCRdb itself ran the RACE reads through MiXCR, one entry per CDR3 protein. This table holds under 100,000 distinct CDR3 sequences, 8.5% found once. Described time point: pre-sensitization, week 0. Indicated treatment: therapeutic diphenylcyclopropenone sensitization with weekly scalp DPC. The source material was whole blood, sampled in connection with sensitization to the hapten diphenylcyclopropenone (DPC). These receptors originate from a man aged 40-50 years with alopecia areata. Some clones in this sample may be carry-over from other donors' samples.

This clonotype showed up many times. This chain links TRBV29-1 with TRBJ1-1; TRBD1 agrees at 7 bases. Losses at the gene ends were 4 bases for V and 1 base for J; bases not matched to a gene: 3. CDR1 is SQVTM and CDR2 is ANQGSEA in the germline V gene. The CDR3 runs 13 residues. CDR3 sequence reads: CSVAGTENTEAFF. CDR3 coding DNA: TGCAGCGTTGCCGGGACAGAGAACACTGAAGCTTTCTTT.

This clonotype was recorded a few times. The chain is built from TRBV20-1 and TRBJ2-5, with 9 positions matching TRBD1. V shed 4 bases, J shed 5 bases, and the junction held 5 bases outside the gene matches. CDR3 size: 13 residues. The germline gives CDR1 DFQATT, CDR2 SNEGSKA (reference sequence). CDR3 in amino acids: CSAMDRGVETQYF. CDR3 DNA sequence: TGCAGTGCTATGGACAGGGGAGTGGAGACCCAGTACTTC.

This clonotype was recorded at least ten times. J is TRBJ1-1 and V is TRBV5-1; D is ambiguous. The CDR3 has 15 amino acids. Germline assignment: CDR1 SGHRS and CDR2 YFSETQ. V lost 0 bases and J 5 bases, leaving 14 bases between the germline ends. CDR3 loop: CASSLAPGSWTEAFF. Here the CDR3 DNA reads TGCGCCAGCAGCTTGGCCCCGGGCAGTTGGACTGAAGCTTTCTTT.

This clonotype was seen many times. The chain's CDR3 is CASSQERERGEAFF. Written as DNA, the CDR3 is TGTGCCAGCAGCCAAGAGAGGGAAAGGGGTGAAGCTTTCTTT. This sequence joins TRBV3-1 and TRBJ1-1, with a weak D call TRBD1 (5 bases). Looked up from germline, CDR1 is LGHDT and CDR2 is YNNKEL (reference sequence). The CDR3 is 14 amino acids. The V and J ends lost 0 bases and 7 bases respectively, with 12 bases between them. Based on the CDR3 plus reference TRBV3-1 and TRBJ1-1, the full variable domain is DTAVSQTPKYLVTQMGNDKSIKCEQNLGHDTMYWYKQDSKKFLKIMFSYNNKELIINETVPNRFSPKSPDKAHLNLHINSLELGDSAVYFCASSQERERGEAFFGQGTRLTVV.

This clonotype was recorded many times. CDR3: CASSPREGLAEETQYF. Here the CDR3 DNA reads TGTGCCAGCAGCCCCCGGGAGGGACTAGCTGAAGAGACCCAGTACTTC. The chain carries TRBV7-6 and TRBJ2-5; 9 positions match TRBD2. The V segment lost 5 bases and the J segment 3 bases; nucleotides outside the gene matches: 10. This CDR3 comprises 16 residues. Germline V lookup: CDR1 SGHVS, CDR2 FNYEAQ.

This clonotype was picked up a small number of times. The rearrangement joins TRBV4-1 to TRBJ1-2; D possibly corresponds to TRBD1 (6 bases). CDR1 is MGHRA, CDR2 YSYEKL, per germline. V lost 0 bases to trimming and J lost 5 bases, with 13 bases between them. There are 15 residues in the CDR3. The CDR3 coding sequence is TGCGCCAGCAGCCAAGAAACAGGGTGGGCGTATGGCTACACCTTC. As protein: CASSQETGWAYGYTF.

This clonotype has only a few counts. The CDR3 reads CSATQPELAITDTQYF. The CDR3, as DNA: TGCAGTGCAACACAGCCCGAGCTAGCGATCACAGATACGCAGTATTTT. This chain joins TRBV20-1 and TRBJ2-3; D perhaps matches TRBD2 (6 bases). The CDR3 loop spans 16 amino acids. The germline CDR1 and CDR2 sequences are DFQATT and SNEGSKA (reference sequence). V lost 6 bases, J lost 2 bases, and 21 bases lay in between.

In its sample, this clonotype was seen a few times. The chain couples TRBV4-1 to TRBJ2-2; no clear D gene. V was shortened by 4 bases and J by 4 bases, with 10 bases between the two germline ends. The CDR3 spans 14 residues. Germline V lookup: CDR1 MGHRA, CDR2 YSYEKL. CDR3 region: CASSRAELTGELFF. For the CDR3, the DNA is TGCGCCAGCAGCCGCGCGGAGCTCACCGGGGAGCTGTTTTTT.

This clonotype was seen only a few times. J is TRBJ2-1 and V is TRBV3-1; TRBD2 matches 12 bases. The V gene's germline CDR1 is LGHDT and CDR2 YNNKEL (reference sequence). Germline trimming cut 6 bases from V and 8 bases from J; bases unmatched to any gene: 8. The CDR3 covers 15 residues. The CDR3 here is CASSLAGGPTDEQFF. CDR3 DNA sequence: TGTGCCAGCAGTCTAGCGGGAGGGCCGACGGATGAGCAGTTCTTC.

This clonotype has only a few counts. This sequence joins TRBV11-1 and TRBJ2-1, with no clear D. Trimming took off 2 bases at V and 0 bases at J, with 11 bases between the two ends. CDR3 length: 16 residues. Germline loops: CDR1 SGHAT, CDR2 FQDESV (reference sequence). CDR3 bases: TGTGCCAGCAGCTTAAACGCCCCGAGCTCCTACAATGAGCAGTTCTTC. Its translation is CASSLNAPSSYNEQFF.

The rearrangement uses TRBV25-1 and TRBJ2-3; possibly TRBD1 for D (5 bases). The length of the CDR3 is 16 residues. CDR1 and CDR2 from the germline V gene are MGHDK and SYGVNS. The V and J ends lost 1 base and 1 base respectively, with 12 bases between them. CDR3 protein: CASSEFSGRGTDTQYF. As DNA, the CDR3 is TGTGCCAGCAGTGAATTTAGTGGCAGGGGCACAGATACGCAGTATTTT.

This clonotype was seen repeatedly, ten times or more. The chain combines TRBV20-1 with TRBJ1-2; D ambiguous. Germline CDR1 and CDR2: DFQATT and SNEGSKA (reference sequence). Trimming took off 3 bases at V and 9 bases at J, with 14 bases between the two ends. This CDR3 is built from 12 residues. Here the CDR3 reads CSASSGDARYTF. The CDR3 DNA reads TGCAGTGCTAGTTCCGGAGACGCTCGCTACACCTTC.

This clonotype has only a few counts. The rearrangement uses TRBV29-1 and TRBJ2-3; 7 bases are a match to TRBD2. Germline V gene data show CDR1 as SQVTM and CDR2 as ANQGSEA. The CDR3 length is 15 residues. The V and J ends lost 0 bases and 3 bases, in that order; junction bases with no gene match: 6. The CDR3 DNA sequence: TGCAGCGTTGAAGAGGGGAGGGCCGGTACAGATACGCAGTATTTT. It specifies CSVEEGRAGTDTQYF.

The gene calls are TRBV18 and TRBJ1-6; TRBD1 agrees at 8 bases. The CDR3 spans 15 residues. From germline, CDR1 is KGHSH and CDR2 LQKENI. V trimming: 3 bases; J trimming: 8 bases; junction bases outside the gene matches: 6. The DNA of the CDR3 is TGTGCCAGCTCACCCCAAGGACAGGGTGATTCACCCCTCCACTTT. Residues: CASSPQGQGDSPLHF.

This clonotype was seen ten or more times. This chain joins TRBV29-1 and TRBJ2-7, with a possible D match to TRBD2 (6 bases). This CDR3 contains 13 residues. The V end lost 4 bases, the J end lost 1 base, and 11 bases lay between the germline ends. CDR1 SQVTM and CDR2 ANQGSEA come from the germline V gene. CDR3 loop: CSVGGVASYEQYF. CDR3 nucleotide sequence: TGCAGCGTTGGGGGGGTCGCGTCCTACGAGCAGTACTTC.

Turning to this clonotype: This sequence may be a read error, since a much larger clone differs from it by one base. This chain's CDR3 is CASSTEGNEEFF. CDR3 nucleotides: TGTGCCAGCAGTACGGAGGGAAATGAGGAGTTCTTC. This chain links TRBV12-3 or TRBV12-4 with TRBJ2-1, with a possible D match to TRBD2 (6 bases). The CDR3 has 12 residues.

The sample holds many counts of this clonotype. This chain links TRBV7-9 with TRBJ1-1, with D possibly being TRBD1 (5 bases). Looked up from germline, CDR1 is SEHNR and CDR2 is FQNEAQ (reference sequence). V gave up 5 bases and J gave up 3 bases, with 10 bases separating them. This CDR3 is 13 amino acids long. The CDR3 loop is CASSVVTDTEAFF. The CDR3 DNA is TGTGCCAGCAGCGTAGTGACAGACACTGAAGCTTTCTTT. Supplemented by reference TRBV7-9 and TRBJ1-1, the full variable domain reads DTGVSQNPRHKITKRGQNVTFRCDPISEHNRLYWYRQTLGQGPEFLTYFQNEAQLEKSRLLSDRFSAERPKGSFSTLEIQRTEQGDSAMYLCASSVVTDTEAFFGQGTRLTVV.

This clonotype was counted at least ten times. The chain recombines TRBV4-1 with TRBJ1-4; D might be TRBD1 (5 bases). The CDR3 covers 14 residues. The ends were cut back, 3 bases at V and 8 bases at J, with 13 bases in the middle. Germline values: CDR1 MGHRA, CDR2 YSYEKL. The CDR3 spells CASSHYLGAEKLFF. CDR3 nucleotides: TGCGCCAGCAGCCATTACTTAGGGGCAGAAAAACTGTTTTTT.

V gene TRBV7-8 combines with J gene TRBJ2-3; D not resolved. CDR3 length equals 12 residues. Trimming stripped 4 bases from V and 7 bases from J, with 9 bases between. Germline CDR1 is SGHVS and CDR2 is FQNEAQ. The CDR3: CASSSPYNTQYF. The DNA for the CDR3 is TGTGCCAGCAGCTCGCCATACAATACGCAGTATTTT.

Ten or more counts support this clonotype. The rearrangement links TRBV20-1 to TRBJ2-3; 8 bases fit TRBD2. This CDR3 has 16 residues. Germline V CDR1 and CDR2: DFQATT, SNEGSKA (reference sequence). V lost 0 bases, J lost 6 bases, and 11 bases stayed unmatched. The CDR3 DNA sequence: TGCAGTGCTAGAGATCCCAGCGGGAGAAGCGCTGATACGCAGTATTTT. Its protein is CSARDPSGRSADTQYF.

This clonotype was observed many times. The chain employs TRBV28 and TRBJ2-7, with 7 bases identical to TRBD1. J lost 3 bases, V lost 6 bases, and 11 bases had no gene match. CDR1 is MDHEN and CDR2 is SYDVKM in the germline V gene. This CDR3 spans 15 amino acids. CDR3: CASRKTGQFGYEQYV. The CDR3 DNA reads TGTGCCAGCAGGAAGACGGGACAGTTCGGCTACGAGCAGTACGTC.

V usage is TRBV20-1 and J usage is TRBJ1-1, with 7 bases matching TRBD1. V dropped 3 bases and J dropped 4; count of bases not matched to a gene: 8. This CDR3 comprises 14 residues. Germline CDR1 DFQATT, CDR2 SNEGSKA (reference sequence). CDR3 sequence (DNA): TGCAGTGCTAGGGAACAGGGGATCAGCACTGAAGCTTTCTTT. It translates to CSAREQGISTEAFF.

This clonotype was counted ten times or more. The genes are TRBV27 and TRBJ2-7, with TRBD2 identical over 13 bases. There are 15 residues in the CDR3. Germline lookup yields CDR1 MNHEY and CDR2 SMNVEV (reference sequence). V was pared by 3 bases and J by 13 bases, with 12 bases of the junction left unmatched. The CDR3 DNA reads as TGTGCCAGCAGTTTCCAGCTTGGGACTAGCGGGACCTTTTACTTC. It is translated as CASSFQLGTSGTFYF.

This clonotype was detected ten times or more. The CDR3 here is CSVHEGYTEAFF. CDR3 in DNA: TGCAGCGTACATGAGGGTTACACTGAAGCTTTCTTT. This rearrangement joins TRBV29-1 to TRBJ1-1, with D unresolved. Germline lookup yields CDR1 SQVTM and CDR2 ANQGSEA. CDR3 length: 12 residues. V gave up 6 bases and J gave up 3 bases, with 11 bases separating them.

CDR3 nucleotide sequence: TGTGCCAGCAGTTTCGATTTAGACAGCCGATCCGTCATGAACACTGAAGCTTTCTTT. Its translation is CASSFDLDSRSVMNTEAFF. This chain joins TRBV6-2 or TRBV6-3 and TRBJ1-1; possible D gene TRBD1, 5 bases. Germline assignment: CDR1 MNHEY and CDR2 SVGEGT. The CDR3 consists of 19 residues. The V gene lost 4 bases and the J gene lost 0 bases, with 24 bases spanning the gap.

This clonotype appeared a few times. J is TRBJ2-7 and V is TRBV6-6; TRBD2 agrees at 9 bases. CDR3 size: 15 residues. The V and J ends lost 0 bases and 4 bases, in that order; junction bases with no gene match: 4. Germline assignment: CDR1 MNHNY and CDR2 SVGAGI (reference sequence). CDR3 DNA: TGTGCCAGCAGTTACTCGATGACTAGCGGATACGAGCAGTACGTC. Translated: CASSYSMTSGYEQYV.